These 10 T cell receptor beta chains share one sample of origin, sequenced in a study of cytomegalovirus exposure and HLA in healthy donors. The assay was immunoSEQ multiplex PCR, and TCRdb's table has in-frame clones only and misses some. The repertoire has approximately 60,000 clones, around 90% of them found once; the top ten carry just over 3%. Material for sequencing was PBMCs. These receptors originate from a man aged 18 to 29 in good health and CMV-seronegative.

The sample holds a few counts of this clone. V usage is TRBV5-1 and J usage is TRBJ2-6; no firm D call. This CDR3 comprises 15 residues. Germline lookup yields CDR1 SGHRS and CDR2 YFSETQ. V was cut by 0 bases and J by 4 bases, with 8 bases left in between. Here the CDR3 reads CASSLATHGANVLTF. Here the CDR3 DNA reads TGCGCCAGCAGCTTGGCCACTCACGGGGCCAACGTCCTGACTTTC.

The chain links TRBV7-2 to TRBJ2-7; D not certain. V lost 3 bases to trimming and J lost 5 bases, with 17 bases between them. The CDR3 loop spans 15 amino acids. In germline, CDR1 is SGHTA, CDR2 FQGNSA. The CDR3 sequence: CASSFVPGYQDEQYF. In DNA form, the CDR3 reads TGTGCCAGCAGCTTTGTCCCCGGGTATCAAGACGAGCAGTACTTC. Full variable domain (outside the CDR3, taken from reference TRBV7-2 and TRBJ2-7): GAGVSQSPSNKVTEKGKDVELRCDPISGHTALYWYRQSLGQGLEFLIYFQGNSAPDKSGLPSDRFSAERTGGSVSTLTIQRTQQEDSAVYLCASSFVPGYQDEQYFGPGTRLTVT.

The chain joins TRBV10-3 to TRBJ2-3; 8 bases align to TRBD2. V lost 7 bases and J lost 3; bases outside the gene matches: 6. This CDR3 region has 14 residues. Germline assignment: CDR1 ENHRY and CDR2 SYGVKD. The CDR3 nucleotides are TGTGCCATCAAGGGACTAGGACGAACAGATACGCAGTATTTT. Protein sequence: CAIKGLGRTDTQYF.

The chain recombines TRBV18 with TRBJ1-1, with D possibly matching TRBD1 (5 bases). Trimming removed 3 bases from V and 3 bases from J, with 14 bases in between. The CDR3 loop spans 15 amino acids. The germline CDR1 and CDR2 sequences are KGHSH and LQKENI. The CDR3 here is CASSPQQGGDTEAFF. CDR3 nucleotides: TGTGCCAGCTCACCTCAGCAGGGAGGGGACACTGAAGCTTTCTTT.

A few counts support this clone. V gene TRBV18 combines with J gene TRBJ1-5; 7 bases line up with TRBD1. V lost 6 bases to trimming and J lost 4 bases; unmatched junction nucleotides: 15. There are 17 residues in the CDR3. Germline V gene data show CDR1 as KGHSH and CDR2 as LQKENI. CDR3 DNA: TGTGCCAGCTCCCCTTATCCCGCAGGGGGAGTGAATCAGCCCCAGCATTTT. This encodes CASSPYPAGGVNQPQHF.

V usage is TRBV20-1 and J usage is TRBJ2-7; D is unclear. This CDR3 is built from 11 residues. The V end was cut by 3 bases, the J end by 2 bases, with 5 bases between. CDR1 DFQATT and CDR2 SNEGSKA come from the germline V gene (reference sequence). CDR3 region: CSASYTYEQYF. The DNA for the CDR3 is TGCAGTGCTAGTTATACCTACGAGCAGTACTTC.

The DNA for the CDR3 is TGTGCCAGCAGTCCGGGACTAGCGGAGTACAATGAGCAGTTCTTC. The encoded protein is CASSPGLAEYNEQFF. The chain combines TRBV28 with TRBJ2-1, with 11 bases identical to TRBD2. The CDR3 runs 15 residues. V lost 5 bases, J lost 4 bases, and 4 bases stayed unmatched. CDR1 and CDR2 (germline): MDHEN, SYDVKM.

V and J are TRBV27 and TRBJ2-7; D might be TRBD2 (6 bases). Germline CDR1 and CDR2: MNHEY and SMNVEV (reference sequence). This CDR3 comprises 14 residues. Trimming removed 5 bases from V and 3 bases from J, with 14 bases in between. The CDR3 bases are TGTGCCAGCAGTCAGGACGGGGGATTCTACGAGCAGTACTTC. Its protein product is CASSQDGGFYEQYF.

CDR3 DNA sequence: TGTGCCAGCAGTTATAAACGGGAGCGACCCGGGGAGCTGTTTTTT. Its translation: CASSYKRERPGELFF. V and J are TRBV6-5 and TRBJ2-2; a weak D match, TRBD2 (6 bases). Germline CDR1 reads MNHEY; CDR2 reads SVGAGI. Trimming took off 3 bases at V and 6 bases at J, with 14 bases between the two ends. This CDR3 is 15 amino acids long.

This chain uses TRBV9 with TRBJ2-1, with 9 bases fitting TRBD2. The germline CDR1 and CDR2 sequences are SGDLS and YYNGEE. The CDR3 runs to 16 residues. The J segment lost 3 bases and the V segment lost 0 bases, leaving 4 bases of the junction unmatched. The CDR3 loop reads CASSVDSGSLYNEQFF. The CDR3 nucleotides read TGTGCCAGCAGCGTAGATAGCGGGAGTCTCTACAATGAGCAGTTCTTC.